The T cell receptor (beta chain) under discussion was sequenced for a study of early T cells in non-severe SARS-CoV-2 infection. The CDR3 length is 13 residues. V lost 3 bases and J lost 5, with 7 bases in between. CDR1 is MNHEY and CDR2 is SMNVEV in the germline V gene (reference sequence). This clonotype was detected only a few times. TCRdb passed the 5' RACE reads through MiXCR, listing each CDR3 protein once. Of tens of thousands of distinct CDR3 sequences in the sample, roughly 18% were seen once. The TCR comes from an adult who was a healthcare worker with PCR-confirmed SARS-CoV-2 infection or an uninfected control (not recorded which). The sequencing used whole blood, collected at baseline. The chain combines TRBV27 with TRBJ2-2; perhaps TRBD2 as D (6 bases). The CDR3 is CASSFSGTGELFF. In DNA, the CDR3 is TGTGCCAGCAGTTTTAGCGGTACCGGGGAGCTGTTTTTT.